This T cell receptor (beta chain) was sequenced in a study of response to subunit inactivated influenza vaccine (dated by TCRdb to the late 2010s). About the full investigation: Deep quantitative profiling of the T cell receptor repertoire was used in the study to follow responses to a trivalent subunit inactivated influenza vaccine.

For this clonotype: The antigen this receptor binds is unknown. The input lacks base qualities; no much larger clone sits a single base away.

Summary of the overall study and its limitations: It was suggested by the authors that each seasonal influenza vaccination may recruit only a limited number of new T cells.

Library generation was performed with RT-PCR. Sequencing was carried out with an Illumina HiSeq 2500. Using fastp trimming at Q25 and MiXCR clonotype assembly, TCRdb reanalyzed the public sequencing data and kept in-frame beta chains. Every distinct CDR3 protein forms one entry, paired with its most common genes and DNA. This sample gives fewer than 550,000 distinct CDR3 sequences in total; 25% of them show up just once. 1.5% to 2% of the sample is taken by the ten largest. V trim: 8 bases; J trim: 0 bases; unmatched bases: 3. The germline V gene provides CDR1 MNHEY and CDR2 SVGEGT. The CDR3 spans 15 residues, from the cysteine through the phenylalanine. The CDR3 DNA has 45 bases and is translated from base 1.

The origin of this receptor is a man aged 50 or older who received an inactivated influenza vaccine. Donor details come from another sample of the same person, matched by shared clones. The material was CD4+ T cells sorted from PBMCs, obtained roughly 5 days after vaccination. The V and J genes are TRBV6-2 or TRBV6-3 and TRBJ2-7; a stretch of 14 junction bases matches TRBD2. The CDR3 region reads CASGLAGGSSYEQYF. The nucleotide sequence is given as TGTGCCAGCGGACTAGCGGGAGGTAGCTCCTACGAGCAGTACTTC.